This T cell receptor beta chain was captured by sequencing in a study of cytomegalovirus exposure and HLA in healthy donors. General study points: The presence/absence work took it that sequencing depth was about the same across donors. About 87% or about 30% of the time was how often most TCR beta V segments were productive, according to an earlier analysis. What was likely a sequencing artifact was a cluster of highly shared sequence variants.

On this clone: Its antigen is as yet unknown.

CDR1 is SGHDT, CDR2 YYEEEE, per germline. V shed 2 bases and J shed 5 bases, with 13 bases lying between them. The CDR3 covers 15 residues. Vbeta (60) and Jbeta (13) primers were used in the PCR. The data were produced by immunoSEQ multiplex PCR, yet TCRdb's version contains in-frame clones alone and is incomplete. The data contain around 140,000 clones, approximately 79% of them singletons. The sample consisted of PBMCs. The V call is TRBV5-6, the J call TRBJ1-4, with D hard to call. The clonotype originates from a man in his fifties in good health and CMV-seropositive. This chain's CDR3 is CASSFSAWRNEKLFF. The CDR3, as DNA: TGTGCCAGCAGCTTTAGCGCTTGGAGGAATGAAAAACTGTTTTTT. Combining the CDR3 with reference TRBV5-6 and TRBJ1-4 gives the whole variable domain DAGVTQSPTHLIKTRGQQVTLRCSPKSGHDTVSWYQQALGQGPQFIFQYYEEEERQRGNFPDRFSGHQFPNYSSELNVNALLLGDSALYLCASSFSAWRNEKLFFGSGTQLSVL.